These 7 T cell receptor beta chains share one sample of origin, sequenced in a study of OX40 agonist ivuxolimab in advanced cancers. Sequencing used immunoSEQ multiplex PCR; TCRdb keeps in-frame clones, though not all of them. Of roughly 100,000 clones listed, over 75% are singletons. This material consisted of CD4+ or CD8+ T cells sorted from blood, taken in a trial of the OX40 agonist ivuxolimab. These receptors were taken from an adult with an advanced solid tumor such as melanoma, head and neck, liver or kidney cancer.

The rearrangement links TRBV4-3 to TRBJ2-1, with D possibly called TRBD1 or TRBD2 (5 bases each). The V gene's germline CDR1 is LGHNA and CDR2 YSLEER. The CDR3 runs to 14 residues. V dropped 4 bases and J dropped 4 bases, with 11 bases sitting between them. CDR3 sequence (DNA): TGCGCCAGCAGCCCCCTGGGGGATTACAATGAGCAGTTCTTC. Translation: CASSPLGDYNEQFF.

This chain's CDR3 is CASSLSGSAYGYTF. CDR3 nucleotide sequence: TGTGCCAGCAGTTTATCTGGCAGCGCCTATGGCTACACCTTC. The V and J genes are TRBV28 and TRBJ1-2, with D hard to call. The V gene lost 1 base and the J gene lost 4 bases, with 10 bases spanning the gap. Germline V gives CDR1 MDHEN, CDR2 SYDVKM. This CDR3 has 14 residues.

The V and J genes are TRBV4-2 and TRBJ2-3, with D maybe TRBD1 (5 bases). This CDR3 has 17 residues. Between the trimmed V and J ends, which lost 5 bases and 2 bases, there was a span of 20 bases. Germline CDR1 and CDR2: LGHNA and YNFKEQ. The CDR3 region is CASSLVGQSSFTDTQYF. In DNA, the CDR3 is TGTGCCAGCAGCTTGGTCGGACAATCTTCTTTCACAGATACGCAGTATTTT.

The V and J genes are TRBV19 and TRBJ2-7; D not resolved. Germline loops: CDR1 LNHDA, CDR2 SQIVND (reference sequence). The CDR3 has 13 residues. V was shortened by 5 bases and J by 2 bases, with 10 bases between the two germline ends. CDR3 DNA: TGTGCCAGTAGTCAAGACACCACCTACGAGCAGTACTTC. It specifies CASSQDTTYEQYF.

This clone appeared a few times. This sequence joins TRBV2 and TRBJ1-1; no clear D gene. The CDR3 length is 8 residues. Germline V CDR1 and CDR2: SNHLY, FYNNEI. V shed 0 bases and J shed 13 bases, with 0 bases lying between them. For the CDR3, the DNA is TGTGCCAGCAGTGAAGCTTTCTTT. Amino acids: CASSEAFF.

The chain is built from TRBV11-3 and TRBJ2-3, with TRBD1 as a possible D gene (6 bases). This CDR3 is 13 amino acids long. Germline CDR1 and CDR2: SGHNT and YENEEA. Trimming pared 5 bases from V and 4 bases from J, leaving 10 bases between. The DNA for the CDR3 is TGTGCCAGCAGCACAGGGCCCCCAGATACGCAGTATTTT. Encoded protein: CASSTGPPDTQYF.

The V and J genes are TRBV10-3 and TRBJ1-5, with D possibly being TRBD1 (6 bases). The ends were cut back, 6 bases at V and 0 bases at J, with 18 bases in the middle. In germline, CDR1 is ENHRY, CDR2 SYGVKD. The CDR3 consists of 17 residues. The CDR3 is CAIRGGQALYSNQPQHF. CDR3 bases: TGTGCCATCAGGGGGGGGCAGGCCCTCTATAGCAATCAGCCCCAGCATTTT.